This TCR beta chain is from a study of blood T cell repertoires in COVID-19. The overall study: Samples came from the United States, Italy and Spain, spanning acute and convalescent COVID-19. The analysed material was cDNA or gDNA that came from T cells, B-cell-depleted T cells, or PBMCs.

Sequenced by immunoSEQ multiplex PCR; TCRdb stores in-frame clones only, minus some. The repertoire has around 170,000 clones, over 80% of them found once; the top ten carry about 6%. From germline, CDR1 is SNHLY and CDR2 FYNNEI. Trimming stripped 6 bases from V and 8 bases from J, with 15 bases between. The CDR3 has 13 residues. The genes are TRBV2 and TRBJ2-3; a weak D match, TRBD2 (6 bases). The TCR sequence derives from a woman in her thirties or forties with acute or convalescent COVID-19. Specimen: peripheral blood. The CDR3 coding sequence is TGTGCCAGCAGGGAGGTTTCGGAGGGTACGCAGTATTTT. Its translation is CASREVSEGTQYF.